The source of this TCR beta chain is a study of blood T cell repertoires in COVID-19. The repertoire was sequenced with immunoSEQ multiplex PCR; TCRdb's copy has only in-frame clones and lacks some. The sample holds about 35,000 clones, 75% to 90% seen once. The CDR3 sequence is 13 residues long. V dropped 2 bases and J dropped 9; count of bases not matched to a gene: 3. CDR1 and CDR2 from the germline V gene are MDHEN and SYDVKM. The rearrangement joins TRBV28 to TRBJ1-5; 8 positions match TRBD1. This TCR derives from a man aged 55 to 70 with active or convalescent COVID-19. Sequencing used peripheral blood. CDR3 bases: TGTGCCAGCAGTTTAGGGACAGGCGGGCCCCAGCATTTT. Encoded protein: CASSLGTGGPQHF. The full variable domain, with the rest looked up from reference TRBV28 and TRBJ1-5, is DVKVTQSSRYLVKRTGEKVFLECVQDMDHENMFWYRQDPGLGLRLIYFSYDVKMKEKGDIPEGYSVSREKKERFSLILESASTNQTSMYLCASSLGTGGPQHFGDGTRLSIL.